Presented here are 26 T cell receptor beta chains from one specimen sequenced in a study of blood T cell repertoires in COVID-19. The table came from immunoSEQ multiplex PCR; TCRdb's copy has only in-frame clones and leaves some out. The sample carries about 440,000 clones, 80% to 95% recorded once. Material: PBMCs or T cells enriched from blood (not recorded which). The receptor source for this set is a man younger than 35 who had recovered from COVID-19.

V and J are TRBV30 and TRBJ2-7, with 10 bases identical to TRBD2. Germline-derived CDR1 and CDR2 are GTSNPN and SVGIG (reference sequence). There are 14 residues in the CDR3. Trimming cost V 3 bases and J 3 bases; bases outside gene matches: 5. The CDR3 sequence: CAWRYASGGYEQYF. The CDR3 DNA reads TGTGCCTGGAGATACGCTAGCGGGGGCTACGAGCAGTACTTC.

The V gene is TRBV24-1, the J gene TRBJ1-1; 11 bases map to TRBD1. The length of the CDR3 is 16 residues. V trimming: 3 bases; J trimming: 5 bases; junction bases outside the gene matches: 7. Germline V gene sequence: CDR1 KGHDR, CDR2 SFDVKD. The CDR3 is CATSDRTGGVGTEAFF. The CDR3 coding sequence is TGTGCCACCAGTGATCGGACAGGGGGCGTGGGAACTGAAGCTTTCTTT.

The rearrangement uses TRBV4-1 and TRBJ2-3; 11 bases align to TRBD2. Unmatched junction bases numbered 11, after V lost 0 bases and J lost 9 bases. The CDR3 extends over 17 amino acids. Germline V CDR1 and CDR2: MGHRA, YSYEKL. The CDR3 bases are TGCGCCAGCAGCCAAGATGCCGGGACTAGCGGTGCGGGGACGCAGTATTTT. This encodes CASSQDAGTSGAGTQYF.

This clone has just one count. The chain has TRBV18 and TRBJ2-2, with TRBD1 as a possible D gene (5 bases). CDR1 is KGHSH, CDR2 LQKENI, per germline. Trimming removed 5 bases from V and 3 bases from J, with 13 bases in between. The CDR3 spans 15 residues. In DNA, the CDR3 is TGTGCCAGCTCAGGGCAGGGATATGACACCGGGGAGCTGTTTTTT. Translated: CASSGQGYDTGELFF. Full variable domain (missing parts from reference TRBV18 and TRBJ2-2): NAGVMQNPRHLVRRRGQEARLRCSPMKGHSHVYWYRQLPEEGLKFMVYLQKENIIDESGMPKERFSAEFPKEGPSILRIQQVVRGDSAAYFCASSGQGYDTGELFFGEGSRLTVL.

The chain employs TRBV24-1 and TRBJ2-1, with D perhaps TRBD2 (5 bases). The V gene's germline CDR1 is KGHDR and CDR2 SFDVKD. There are 17 residues in the CDR3. V gave up 3 bases and J gave up 0 bases, with 14 bases separating them. The CDR3 DNA reads TGTGCCACCAGTGATCGGACCGGGAAAAGCTCCTACAATGAGCAGTTCTTC. Residues: CATSDRTGKSSYNEQFF.

The chain is built from TRBV2 and TRBJ1-2, with D perhaps TRBD1 (6 bases). The CDR3 has 14 amino acids. Germline-derived CDR1 and CDR2 are SNHLY and FYNNEI. The germline V and J ends were trimmed by 6 bases and 1 base, with 12 bases remaining between them. In DNA, the CDR3 is TGTGCCAGCAGCCCGACAGGACTTAACTATGGCTACACCTTC. This codes for CASSPTGLNYGYTF. Filled out from reference TRBV2 and TRBJ1-2, the complete variable domain reads EPEVTQTPSHQVTQMGQEVILRCVPISNHLYFYWYRQILGQKVEFLVSFYNNEISEKSEIFDDQFSVERPDGSNFTLKIRSTKLEDSAMYFCASSPTGLNYGYTFGSGTRLTVV.

The chain combines TRBV5-5 with TRBJ1-5; TRBD1 matches 8 bases. There are 15 residues in the CDR3. Unmatched junction bases numbered 5, after V lost 0 bases and J lost 6 bases. The germline V gene has CDR1 SGHKS and CDR2 YYEKEE (reference sequence). This CDR3 reads CASSLGQGASQPQHF. In DNA form, the CDR3 reads TGTGCCAGCAGCTTGGGCCAGGGGGCAAGTCAGCCCCAGCATTTT.

The gene calls are TRBV27 and TRBJ2-7; a possible D gene is TRBD1 (5 bases). The CDR3 is made up of 15 amino acids. V was pared by 6 bases and J by 2 bases, with 17 bases between. The germline gives CDR1 MNHEY, CDR2 SMNVEV (reference sequence). CDR3 amino acids: CASRPTVSSPYEQYF. CDR3 sequence (DNA): TGTGCCAGCAGGCCGACAGTTTCTTCTCCCTACGAGCAGTACTTC.

V gene TRBV5-1 combines with J gene TRBJ1-6; D possibly corresponds to TRBD1 (6 bases). V gave up 0 bases and J gave up 8 bases, with 9 bases separating them. From germline, CDR1 is SGHRS and CDR2 YFSETQ. CDR3 length: 14 residues. CDR3 sequence (DNA): TGCGCCAGCAGCTTGGCACAGGGTTATTCACCCCTCCACTTT. Translated: CASSLAQGYSPLHF.

V usage is TRBV30 and J usage is TRBJ2-1; 11 nucleotides line up with TRBD2. Unmatched junction bases numbered 7, after V lost 4 bases and J lost 8 bases. From germline, CDR1 is GTSNPN and CDR2 SVGIG (reference sequence). The CDR3 extends over 14 amino acids. CDR3 sequence (DNA): TGTGCCTGGATCTTAGCGGGAGGGCTGTATGAGCAGTTCTTC. Translating it yields CAWILAGGLYEQFF.

The rearrangement links TRBV7-9 to TRBJ1-1; D is perhaps TRBD1 (5 bases). V gave up 5 bases and J gave up 7 bases, with 11 bases separating them. This CDR3 is built from 12 residues. Germline V CDR1 and CDR2: SEHNR, FQNEAQ (reference sequence). As DNA, the CDR3 is TGTGCCAGCAGCGAAAGAACAGGTGAAGCTTTCTTT. Protein: CASSERTGEAFF.

This clone appeared a single time. The V and J genes are TRBV5-4 and TRBJ2-3; possible D gene TRBD1, 6 bases. The CDR3 totals 14 residues. Trimming shortened V by 4 bases and J by 4 bases, and 13 bases separated the two germline ends. Per germline, CDR1 SGHNT and CDR2 YYREEE (reference sequence). As DNA, the CDR3 is TGTGCCAGCAGCAAGATAGAGGGGGCAGATACGCAGTATTTT. Translation gives CASSKIEGADTQYF.

This chain's CDR3 is CASSLSGPYGYTF. CDR3 sequence (DNA): TGTGCCAGCAGTTTATCAGGGCCCTATGGCTACACCTTC. The chain uses TRBV28 and TRBJ1-2; TRBD1 is a possible D gene (5 bases). Per germline, CDR1 MDHEN and CDR2 SYDVKM. The CDR3 runs 13 residues. V lost 1 base and J lost 4, with 7 bases in between.

The chain is built from TRBV7-9 and TRBJ2-3; 11 nucleotides agree with TRBD2. The CDR3 runs to 16 residues. Germline V gene data show CDR1 as SEHNR and CDR2 as FQNEAQ (reference sequence). V shed 2 bases and J 6 bases; nucleotides not matched to a gene: 7. CDR3 DNA sequence: TGTGCCAGCAGCTTACCCACTAGCGGGAGATCGGATACGCAGTATTTT. Translated: CASSLPTSGRSDTQYF.

This clone has more than one count but fewer than ten. No conserved phenylalanine or tryptophan is present at the end of the CDR3, so a read error is the likely explanation. It is unclear where the CDR3 begins or ends on the DNA, so no DNA is shown, and the CDR3 is as TCRdb lists it. The chain joins TRBV19 to TRBJ1-1; the DNA was not compared with TRBD1, the D call given in the table. Germline V gives CDR1 LNHDA, CDR2 SQIVND (reference sequence). The CDR3 numbers 12 amino acids, ends counted. The CDR3 sequence: CASSQNRGPELS.

This clone was recorded only once. The chain employs TRBV7-9 and TRBJ2-2; D unresolved. Trimming left V 4 bases short and J 2 bases short, with 8 bases between. The CDR3 is 14 residues long. Germline values: CDR1 SEHNR, CDR2 FQNEAQ (reference sequence). The CDR3 reads CASSSFSNTGELFF. The CDR3 region has the DNA TGTGCCAGCAGCTCCTTTTCCAACACCGGGGAGCTGTTTTTT.

The chain has TRBV19 and TRBJ2-1, with D unclear. CDR1 is LNHDA, CDR2 SQIVND, per germline (reference sequence). The CDR3 covers 14 residues. Trimming stripped 5 bases from V and 6 bases from J, with 14 bases between. The CDR3 loop reads CASSHGLVGNEQFF. The CDR3 DNA is TGTGCCAGTAGTCATGGGCTTGTGGGCAATGAGCAGTTCTTC.

The chain recombines TRBV5-4 with TRBJ2-7; D not resolved. V was shortened by 4 bases and J by 2 bases, with 16 bases between the two germline ends. The CDR3 extends over 15 amino acids. The germline V gene encodes CDR1 SGHNT and CDR2 YYREEE (reference sequence). For the CDR3, the DNA is TGTGCCAGCAGCCCGGGTGGCAAATCTCCCTACGAGCAGTACTTC. Translating it yields CASSPGGKSPYEQYF.

This chain uses TRBV7-3 with TRBJ2-1, with TRBD2 identical over 7 bases. CDR1 and CDR2 (germline): SGHTA, FQGTGA. V dropped 5 bases and J dropped 5; count of bases not matched to a gene: 9. This CDR3 has 15 residues. CDR3 DNA sequence: TGTGCCAGCAGCGATCCGGGAGGCCCGAACAATGAGCAGTTCTTC. Translation: CASSDPGGPNNEQFF.

The chain uses TRBV3-1 (or the pseudogene TRBV3-2) and TRBJ1-3, with D unclear. Per the germline V gene, CDR1 is LGHDT and CDR2 is YNNKEL (reference sequence). Trimming shortened V by 1 base and J by 4 bases, and 14 bases separated the two germline ends. The CDR3 has 16 residues. CDR3 sequence reads: CASSQGGSGWGNTIYF. CDR3 nucleotide sequence: TGTGCCAGCAGCCAAGGAGGCTCTGGGTGGGGAAACACCATATATTTT.

This chain uses TRBV19 with TRBJ1-1, with TRBD1 matching 7 bases. J was trimmed by 3 bases and V by 3 bases; bases with no gene match: 7. The CDR3 runs to 15 residues. The V gene's germline CDR1 is LNHDA and CDR2 SQIVND (reference sequence). The CDR3 loop is CASSIRQGTYTEAFF. CDR3 sequence (DNA): TGTGCCAGTAGTATTCGACAGGGAACGTACACTGAAGCTTTCTTT. Combining the CDR3 with reference TRBV19 and TRBJ1-1 gives the whole variable domain DGGITQSPKYLFRKEGQNVTLSCEQNLNHDAMYWYRQDPGQGLRLIYYSQIVNDFQKGDIAEGYSVSREKKESFPLTVTSAQKNPTAFYLCASSIRQGTYTEAFFGQGTRLTVV.

The J gene is TRBJ2-5, the V gene TRBV2; 9 nucleotides line up with TRBD1. With V trimmed by 6 bases and J by 0 bases, 5 bases remained unmatched. The germline gives CDR1 SNHLY, CDR2 FYNNEI. The CDR3 has 15 residues. The CDR3 reads CASRKDRGYQETQYF. In DNA form, the CDR3 reads TGTGCCAGCAGGAAAGACAGGGGGTACCAAGAGACCCAGTACTTC.

The rearrangement links TRBV3-1 (or the pseudogene TRBV3-2) to TRBJ2-4, with a weak D call TRBD2 (6 bases). Germline V CDR1 and CDR2: LGHDT, YNNKEL (reference sequence). V lost 0 bases, J lost 0 bases, and 15 bases lay in between. The CDR3 runs to 18 residues. The CDR3 DNA is TGTGCCAGCAGCCAAGACGGGAGCGGTTTTAGAGCCAAAAACATTCAGTACTTC. Amino acid sequence: CASSQDGSGFRAKNIQYF.

The rearrangement uses TRBV2 and TRBJ2-7; 14 bases align to TRBD2. Germline V gene data show CDR1 as SNHLY and CDR2 as FYNNEI. V lost 6 bases, J lost 6 bases, and 10 bases stayed unmatched. CDR3 length: 16 residues. The CDR3 region has the DNA TGTGCCAGCAGCGACGGGACTAGCGGGAGATCGGTCGAGCAGTACTTC. Amino acid sequence: CASSDGTSGRSVEQYF.

This clone has only one observation. The V gene is TRBV29-1, the J gene TRBJ2-1; D call uncertain. The CDR3 sequence is 12 residues long. Germline lookup yields CDR1 SQVTM and CDR2 ANQGSEA. The V end was cut by 5 bases, the J end by 7 bases, with 12 bases between. Here the CDR3 reads CSVTAPANEQFF. As DNA, the CDR3 is TGCAGCGTTACCGCCCCCGCGAATGAGCAGTTCTTC.

V and J are TRBV30 and TRBJ1-4; D remains ambiguous. Germline CDR1 reads GTSNPN; CDR2 reads SVGIG (reference sequence). This CDR3 region has 16 residues. The germline V and J ends were trimmed by 1 base and 3 bases, with 15 bases remaining between them. DNA for the CDR3: TGTGCCTGGAGTGCCTCTAGTCGCCGGCCTAATGAAAAACTGTTTTTT. This gives the protein CAWSASSRRPNEKLFF.